A selection of T cell receptor beta chains follows, all from one sample in a study of T cell repertoires in cytomegalovirus infection. MiXCR, run by TCRdb on the reads, gives a single entry per CDR3 protein. The sample shows some 180,000 distinct CDR3 sequences, about 21% of them seen only once. The sample was PBMCs. These TCRs come from a human donor in good health (CMV status not recorded). Some clones in this sample may be carry-over from other donors' samples. Each CDR3 is given with its conserved first and last residue. A D gene is named only where the DNA matches it firmly. Size tells how often a clone was seen (once, few, many) or the class of an expanded clone, and some rows leave it out.

J gene	clone size	D gene	V gene	CDR3 protein	CDR3 DNA
TRBJ2-1	many	TRBD1	TRBV7-6	CASSFSGTGGNEQFF	TGTGCCAGCAGCTTTTCCGGGACAGGGGGAAATGAGCAGTTCTTC
TRBJ2-7	NA	NA	TRBV7-6	CASSLEQNYEQYF	TGTGCCAGCAGCTTAGAGCAGAACTACGAGCAGTACTTC
TRBJ2-7	NA	NA	TRBV5-1	CASSPGSSLSYEQYF	TGCGCCAGCAGTCCGGGGAGTAGCCTCTCCTACGAGCAGTACTTC
TRBJ1-4	few	NA	TRBV11-2	CASSFRGLTNEKLFF	TGTGCCAGCAGCTTCCGGGGTCTAACTAATGAAAAACTGTTTTTT
TRBJ1-1	few	NA	TRBV20-1	CSAEAGGGNTEAFF	TGCAGTGCCGAGGCCGGGGGCGGGAACACTGAAGCTTTCTTT
TRBJ2-1	NA	NA	TRBV5-1	CASSLGGAGYNEQFF	TGCGCCAGCAGCTTGGGGGGGGCTGGATACAATGAGCAGTTCTTC
TRBJ2-5	few	TRBD1	TRBV20-1	CSSLTGEYQETQYF	TGCAGTTCCCTGACAGGGGAGTACCAAGAGACCCAGTACTTC
TRBJ2-2	NA	NA	TRBV15	CATSKADMNTGELFF	TGTGCCACCAGCAAAGCTGACATGAACACCGGGGAGCTGTTTTTT
TRBJ2-2	NA	TRBD2	TRBV7-3	CASTDVSGRAGTGELFF	TGTGCCAGCACCGACGTAAGCGGGAGGGCCGGAACCGGGGAGCTGTTTTTT
TRBJ2-7	many	NA	TRBV15	CATSRDPAGPYEQYF	TGTGCCACCAGCAGAGACCCTGCAGGGCCCTACGAGCAGTACTTC
TRBJ1-2	NA	NA	TRBV6-4	CASSQDSGYGYTF	TGTGCCAGTAGCCAGGACAGTGGCTATGGCTACACCTTC
TRBJ2-6	NA	NA	TRBV3-1	CASSQDIPNSGANVLTF	TGTGCCAGCAGCCAAGATATCCCGAACTCTGGGGCCAACGTCCTGACTTTC
TRBJ2-5	NA	TRBD2	TRBV20-1	CSARGWRGGQETQYF	TGCAGTGCTAGAGGCTGGCGGGGGGGTCAAGAGACCCAGTACTTC
TRBJ2-5	many	TRBD1	TRBV12-5	CASGSGDRDLETQYF	TGTGCTAGTGGTTCGGGGGACAGGGACTTGGAGACCCAGTACTTC
TRBJ1-1	few	NA	TRBV20-1	CRAGRDTEAFF	TGCCGCGCAGGGAGGGACACTGAAGCTTTCTTT
TRBJ1-2	few	NA	TRBV10-3	CAISESIDDIYGYTF	TGTGCCATCAGTGAGTCGATTGACGACATCTATGGCTACACCTTC
TRBJ1-1	many	NA	TRBV7-2	CASSWDYWNTEAFF	TGTGCCAGCAGCTGGGATTACTGGAACACTGAAGCTTTCTTT
TRBJ2-6	NA	NA	TRBV12-3/TRBV12-4	CASRVSGSGANVLTF	TGTGCCAGCAGAGTCTCTGGGTCTGGGGCCAACGTCCTGACTTTC
TRBJ1-1	few	NA	TRBV4-2	CASSRGSTETAYTEAFF	TGTGCCAGCAGCCGGGGAAGTACCGAGACAGCTTACACTGAAGCTTTCTTT
TRBJ2-3	few	NA	TRBV2	CASSVRLSTDTQYF	TGTGCCAGCAGTGTCCGGCTTAGCACAGATACGCAGTATTTT
TRBJ2-3	NA	TRBD2	TRBV28	CASSLGASGSEDTQYF	TGTGCCAGCAGTTTAGGGGCGAGCGGGAGTGAAGATACGCAGTATTTT
TRBJ2-5	NA	NA	TRBV29-1	CSVEESETQYF	TGCAGCGTTGAAGAGAGCGAGACCCAGTACTTC
TRBJ2-5	NA	NA	TRBV7-9	CASSLTRGWYQETQYF	TGTGCCAGCAGCTTAACGAGGGGCTGGTACCAAGAGACCCAGTACTTC
TRBJ2-1	many	TRBD1	TRBV29-1	CSPGTGNEQFF	TGCAGCCCTGGGACAGGGAATGAGCAGTTCTTC
TRBJ2-1	few	NA	TRBV2	CASSQAARAYNEQFF	TGTGCCAGCTCCCAGGCGGCAAGGGCCTACAATGAGCAGTTCTTC
TRBJ1-6	NA	NA	TRBV28	CASKGGQVSPLHF	TGTGCCAGCAAAGGGGGGCAGGTTTCACCCCTCCACTTT
TRBJ1-5	NA	NA	TRBV6-1	CASSEAGGRGNQPQHF	TGTGCCAGCAGTGAAGCGGGGGGCCGGGGCAATCAGCCCCAGCATTTT
TRBJ2-7	NA	TRBD1	TRBV5-1	CASSSRQGIDYEQYF	TGCGCCAGCAGCTCTAGACAGGGTATCGACTACGAGCAGTACTTC
TRBJ2-6	NA	NA	TRBV27	CASSFFNSGANVLTF	TGTGCCAGCAGTTTCTTTAACTCTGGGGCCAACGTCCTGACTTTC
TRBJ1-1	few	NA	TRBV5-4	CASSAPDYTEAFF	TGTGCCAGCAGCGCGCCGGACTACACTGAAGCTTTCTTT
TRBJ2-5	few	TRBD2	TRBV7-2	CASSFPGGLQETQYF	TGTGCCAGCAGCTTCCCGGGAGGGCTCCAAGAGACCCAGTACTTC
TRBJ2-7	many	TRBD2	TRBV7-2	CASSLVASGTYEQYF	TGTGCCAGCAGCTTAGTGGCTAGCGGTACCTACGAGCAGTACTTC
TRBJ2-5	many	NA	TRBV7-9	CASSLGLLRKETQYF	TGTGCCAGCAGCTTAGGATTGCTGCGAAAAGAGACCCAGTACTTC
TRBJ2-1	NA	TRBD2	TRBV12-3/TRBV12-4	CASSAARTSDEQFF	TGTGCCAGCAGTGCCGCCCGGACTAGCGACGAGCAGTTCTTC
TRBJ1-1	few	NA	TRBV7-2	CASSPVLSTEAFF	TGTGCCAGCAGCCCCGTTTTAAGTACTGAAGCTTTCTTT